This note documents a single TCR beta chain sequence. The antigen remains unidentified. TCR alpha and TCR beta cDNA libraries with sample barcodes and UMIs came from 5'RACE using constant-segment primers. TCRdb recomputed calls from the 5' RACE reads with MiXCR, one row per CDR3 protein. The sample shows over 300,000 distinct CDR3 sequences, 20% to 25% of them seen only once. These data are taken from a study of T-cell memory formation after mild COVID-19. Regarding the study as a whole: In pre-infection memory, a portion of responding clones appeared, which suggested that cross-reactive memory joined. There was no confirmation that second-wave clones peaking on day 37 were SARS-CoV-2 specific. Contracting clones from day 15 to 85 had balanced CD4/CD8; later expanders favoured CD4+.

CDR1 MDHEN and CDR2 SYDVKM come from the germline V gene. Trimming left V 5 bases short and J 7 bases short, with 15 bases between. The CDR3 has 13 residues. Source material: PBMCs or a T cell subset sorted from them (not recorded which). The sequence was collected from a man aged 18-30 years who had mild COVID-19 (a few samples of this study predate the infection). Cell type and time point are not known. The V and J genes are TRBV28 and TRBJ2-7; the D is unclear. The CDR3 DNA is TGTGCCAGCAGTACGGACCTATTGAGGGAGCAGTACGTC. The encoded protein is CASSTDLLREQYV.